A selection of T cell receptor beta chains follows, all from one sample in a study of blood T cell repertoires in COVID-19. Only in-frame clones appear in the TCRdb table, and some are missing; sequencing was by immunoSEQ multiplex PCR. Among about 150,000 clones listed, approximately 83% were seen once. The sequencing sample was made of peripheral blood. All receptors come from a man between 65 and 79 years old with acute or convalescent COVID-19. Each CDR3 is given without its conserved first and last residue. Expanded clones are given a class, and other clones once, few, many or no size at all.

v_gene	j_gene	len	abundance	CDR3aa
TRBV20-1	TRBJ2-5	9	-	SAGAPETQY
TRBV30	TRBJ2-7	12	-	AWSQAGSLGEQY
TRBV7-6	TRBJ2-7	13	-	ASSLTSGPFYEQY
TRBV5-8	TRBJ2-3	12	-	ASSLAPGTDTQY
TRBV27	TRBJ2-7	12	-	ASSLGRGTYEQY
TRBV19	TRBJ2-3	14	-	ASSPLSGRGTDTQY
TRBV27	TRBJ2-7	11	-	ASSFGAFVKQY
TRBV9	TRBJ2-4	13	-	ASSVGQGAKNIQY
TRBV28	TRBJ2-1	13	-	ASRRAGGGYNEQF
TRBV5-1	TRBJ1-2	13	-	ASSSTGKGAHGYT
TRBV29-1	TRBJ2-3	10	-	SVRDSPDTQY
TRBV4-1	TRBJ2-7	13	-	ASSPRTSGGYEQY
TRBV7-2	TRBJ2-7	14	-	ASSLVPGLAGVEQY
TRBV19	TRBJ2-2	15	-	ASSINPGLAWTGELF
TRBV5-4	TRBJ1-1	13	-	ASSSPDGGDTEAF
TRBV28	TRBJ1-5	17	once	ASSFGPYLGTGDNQPQH
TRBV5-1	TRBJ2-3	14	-	ASSLEVGLAVDTQY
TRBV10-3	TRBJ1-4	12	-	AISTGQTNEKLF
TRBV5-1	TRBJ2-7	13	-	ASSAGLAGVGEQY
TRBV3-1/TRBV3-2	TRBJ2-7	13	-	ASRGPGTGSYEQY
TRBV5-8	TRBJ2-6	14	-	ASSFTRGTGANVLT
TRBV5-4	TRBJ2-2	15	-	ASSSGTSGGNTGELF